Sequencing of this TCR beta chain was carried out in a study of CD4 T cells in relation to SARS-CoV-2 and coronaviruses. Background on the study: The HLA restriction of the shared crossreactive spike epitopes was mapped. Regarding the study as a whole: No donor gave both pre-pandemic and post-infection samples.

Generated by immunoSEQ multiplex PCR, the TCRdb table keeps only in-frame clones and is missing some. Here the sample spans 25,000 to 35,000 clones, more than 60% being singletons. Concerning this clone: Antigen specificity is unknown.

The receptor was derived from an adult with COVID-19. The sequencing sample was made of memory CD4+ T cells from PBMCs, cultured in vitro.

Here the CDR3 reads CASSSHSHRAFF. CDR3 in DNA: TGTGCCAGCAGTTCCCACAGCCATAGGGCTTTCTTT. The chain combines TRBV6-5 with TRBJ1-1; D unclear. This CDR3 is 12 amino acids long. V lost 4 bases to trimming and J lost 11 bases, with 14 bases between them. The germline CDR1 and CDR2 sequences are MNHEY and SVGAGI.